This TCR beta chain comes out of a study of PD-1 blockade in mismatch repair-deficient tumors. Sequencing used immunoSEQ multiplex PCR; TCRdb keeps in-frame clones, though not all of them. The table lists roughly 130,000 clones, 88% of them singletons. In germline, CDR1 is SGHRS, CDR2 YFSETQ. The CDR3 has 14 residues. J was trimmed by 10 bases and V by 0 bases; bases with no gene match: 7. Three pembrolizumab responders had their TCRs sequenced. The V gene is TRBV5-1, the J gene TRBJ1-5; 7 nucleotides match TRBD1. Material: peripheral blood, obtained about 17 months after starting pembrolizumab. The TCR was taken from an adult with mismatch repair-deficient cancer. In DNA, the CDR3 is TGCGCCAGCAGCTTGGGGGACAGTGGGCAACCCCAGCATTTT. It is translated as CASSLGDSGQPQHF.